The 14 T cell receptor beta chains presented below share a single source sample, sequenced in a study of blood T cell repertoires in COVID-19. Repertoires were generated with immunoSEQ multiplex PCR, while TCRdb's copy carries only in-frame clones and drops some. In the table there are roughly 79,000 clones, 84% of which are singletons. The sample consisted of peripheral blood. The origin of the receptors is a man aged 45-65 years with acute or convalescent COVID-19.

V gene TRBV6-2 or TRBV6-3 combines with J gene TRBJ2-3; 9 bases are shared with TRBD2. CDR1 is MNHEY, CDR2 SVGEGT, per germline. V gave up 5 bases and J gave up 6 bases; unmatched junction bases: 6. The CDR3 sequence is 14 residues long. The CDR3 here is CASSKAGGKDTQYF. For the CDR3, the DNA is TGTGCCAGCAGTAAAGCGGGGGGTAAGGATACGCAGTATTTT.

The genes are TRBV12-3 or TRBV12-4 and TRBJ1-2; D is uncertain. Trimming removed 4 bases from V and 4 bases from J, with 7 bases in between. The CDR3 sequence is 12 residues long. The CDR3 nucleotides read TGTGCCAGCAGTTCAGACATCTATGGCTACACCTTC. Protein sequence: CASSSDIYGYTF.

The chain links TRBV28 to TRBJ1-5, with D hard to call. The V end was cut by 4 bases, the J end by 1 base, with 11 bases between. This CDR3 has 15 residues. In germline, CDR1 is MDHEN, CDR2 SYDVKM. This chain's CDR3 is CASSSSGWSNQPQHF. The CDR3 DNA is TGTGCCAGCAGTTCAAGCGGGTGGAGCAATCAGCCCCAGCATTTT.

The V and J genes are TRBV19 and TRBJ2-1; D unclear. The CDR3 is made up of 16 amino acids. V shed 5 bases and J shed 8 bases, with 22 bases lying between them. Germline CDR1 reads LNHDA; CDR2 reads SQIVND (reference sequence). CDR3 amino acids: CASSLSLGLVRDEQFF. In DNA form, the CDR3 reads TGTGCCAGTAGTCTCTCCCTTGGTTTAGTTCGGGATGAGCAGTTCTTC.

The table lists this clone with a count of one. The rearrangement joins TRBV21-1 to TRBJ2-7; the table assigns TRBD1, which was not confirmed against the DNA. TRBV21-1 is recorded as a pseudogene. This CDR3 contains 14 residues. CDR3 bases: TGTGCCAGCACAGCGGGACAGGGGGCTTACGAGCAGTACTTC. Protein sequence: CASTAGQGAYEQYF.

The rearrangement links TRBV9 to TRBJ2-1, with 8 bases aligning to TRBD2. V was pared by 4 bases and J by 0 bases, with 6 bases of the junction left unmatched. This CDR3 spans 16 amino acids. CDR1 SGDLS and CDR2 YYNGEE come from the germline V gene. The CDR3 sequence: CASSPVAGSSYNEQFF. CDR3 bases: TGTGCCAGCAGCCCCGTAGCGGGAAGCTCCTACAATGAGCAGTTCTTC.

The V call is TRBV6-5, the J call TRBJ2-7, with 8 bases identical to TRBD1. The CDR3 contains 15 residues. Germline-derived CDR1 and CDR2 are MNHEY and SVGAGI. The trim removed 7 bases at V and 7 bases at J, leaving 15 bases unmatched. CDR3: CASTRMSQGAGEQYF. The CDR3 nucleotides are TGTGCCAGCACTAGAATGTCCCAGGGGGCGGGTGAGCAGTACTTC.

This chain joins TRBV12-3 or TRBV12-4 and TRBJ1-5; TRBD1 matches at 7 bases. The CDR3 is made up of 13 amino acids. V lost 3 bases to trimming and J lost 7 bases; unmatched junction nucleotides: 3. The CDR3 DNA reads as TGTGCCAGCAGTTTGGGACAGTGGCAGCCCCAGCATTTT. It translates to CASSLGQWQPQHF.

This rearrangement joins TRBV14 to TRBJ2-1; 10 nucleotides align to TRBD1. The CDR3 is 15 amino acids. With 4 bases clipped from V and 10 bases from J, the junction kept 10 bases outside the gene matches. CDR1 and CDR2 from the germline V gene are SGHDN and FVKESK. This CDR3 is CASSPRGTGAREQFF. The CDR3 DNA follows: TGTGCCAGCAGCCCGCGCGGGACAGGGGCGCGGGAGCAGTTCTTC.

The chain joins TRBV18 to TRBJ1-2, with a tentative D call TRBD1 (5 bases). This CDR3 has 15 residues. In germline, CDR1 is KGHSH, CDR2 LQKENI. V lost 4 bases to trimming and J lost 0 bases, with 12 bases between them. This chain's CDR3 is CASSLSQAANYGYTF. CDR3 nucleotides: TGTGCCAGCTCACTTTCACAGGCAGCTAACTATGGCTACACCTTC.

This clone appeared once. The genes are TRBV27 and TRBJ1-4, with 9 bases aligning to TRBD1. Trimming at V came to 5 bases and at J to 3 bases, leaving 19 bases not matched to a gene. This CDR3 has 20 residues. CDR1 is MNHEY, CDR2 SMNVEV, per germline (reference sequence). CDR3 protein: CASSNFYSASRTGANEKLFF. The CDR3 coding sequence is TGTGCCAGCAGTAATTTCTACTCAGCTTCCCGGACAGGGGCTAATGAAAAACTGTTTTTT. The full variable domain, rest sourced from reference TRBV27 and TRBJ1-4, is EAQVTQNPRYLITVTGKKLTVTCSQNMNHEYMSWYRQDPGLGLRQIYYSMNVEVTDKGDVPEGYKVSRKEKRNFPLILESPSPNQTSLYFCASSNFYSASRTGANEKLFFGSGTQLSVL.

This rearrangement joins TRBV4-3 to TRBJ1-1; weak D call: TRBD1 (6 bases). V lost 0 bases, J lost 8 bases, and 13 bases lay in between. Germline V lookup: CDR1 LGHNA, CDR2 YSLEER. The CDR3 covers 14 residues. The DNA for the CDR3 is TGCGCCAGCAGCCAAGATACGACAGGAGCAGAAGCTTTCTTT. Its protein product is CASSQDTTGAEAFF.

The V and J genes are TRBV4-1 and TRBJ2-1; D perhaps matches TRBD1 (5 bases). The length of the CDR3 is 15 residues. Deletions cut 1 base from V and 5 bases from J, with 12 bases between. CDR1 is MGHRA, CDR2 YSYEKL, per germline. As DNA, the CDR3 is TGCGCCAGCAGCCAAGTTGGAAACAGGAACAATGAGCAGTTCTTC. It translates to CASSQVGNRNNEQFF.

The rearrangement links TRBV6-5 to TRBJ1-2, with TRBD1 matching 7 bases. With 2 bases clipped from V and 7 bases from J, the junction kept 13 bases outside the gene matches. The CDR3 spans 16 residues. CDR1 is MNHEY, CDR2 SVGAGI, per germline. The CDR3 reads CASSYDRQGVWFGYTF. In DNA, the CDR3 is TGTGCCAGCAGTTACGACAGACAGGGTGTCTGGTTTGGCTACACCTTC.